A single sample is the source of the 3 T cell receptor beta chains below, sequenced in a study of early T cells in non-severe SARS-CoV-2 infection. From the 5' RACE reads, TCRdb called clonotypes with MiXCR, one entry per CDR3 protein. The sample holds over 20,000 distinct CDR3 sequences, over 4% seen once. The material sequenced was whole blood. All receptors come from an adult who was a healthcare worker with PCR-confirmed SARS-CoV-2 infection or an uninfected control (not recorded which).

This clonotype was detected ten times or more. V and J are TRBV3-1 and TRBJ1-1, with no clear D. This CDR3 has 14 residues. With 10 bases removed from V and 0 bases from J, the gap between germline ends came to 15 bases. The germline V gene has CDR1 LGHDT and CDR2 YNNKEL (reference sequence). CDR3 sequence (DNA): TGTGCCACCGGGATAGGATCTATGAACACTGAAGCTTTCTTT. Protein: CATGIGSMNTEAFF.

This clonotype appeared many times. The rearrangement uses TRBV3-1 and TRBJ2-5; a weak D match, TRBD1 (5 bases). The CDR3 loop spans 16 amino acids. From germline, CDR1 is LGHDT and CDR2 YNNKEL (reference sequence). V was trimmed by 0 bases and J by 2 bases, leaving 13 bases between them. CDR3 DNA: TGTGCCAGCAGCCAAGATCGTATAGGGGCTCAAGAGACCCAGTACTTC. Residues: CASSQDRIGAQETQYF.

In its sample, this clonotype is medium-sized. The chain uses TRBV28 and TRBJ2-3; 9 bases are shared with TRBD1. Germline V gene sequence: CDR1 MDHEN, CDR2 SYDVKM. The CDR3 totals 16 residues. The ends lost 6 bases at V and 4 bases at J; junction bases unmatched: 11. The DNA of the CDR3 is TGTGCCAGCAGACCCGGGACAGGGCTTGGGCCAGATACGCAGTATTTT. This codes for CASRPGTGLGPDTQYF.